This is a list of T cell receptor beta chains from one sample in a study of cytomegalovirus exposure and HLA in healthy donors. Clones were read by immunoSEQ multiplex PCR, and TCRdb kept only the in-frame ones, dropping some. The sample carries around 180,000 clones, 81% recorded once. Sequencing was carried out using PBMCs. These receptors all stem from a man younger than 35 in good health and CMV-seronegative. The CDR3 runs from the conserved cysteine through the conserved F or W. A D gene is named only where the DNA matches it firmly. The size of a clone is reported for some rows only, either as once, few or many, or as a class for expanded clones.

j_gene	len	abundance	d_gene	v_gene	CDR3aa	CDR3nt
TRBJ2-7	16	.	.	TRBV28	CASSQEKEVVYVVQYF	TGTGCCAGCAGTCAGGAAAAGGAGGTTGTCTACGTCGTGCAGTACTTC
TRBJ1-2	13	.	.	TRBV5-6	CASSLDSLYGYTF	TGTGCCAGCAGCCTGGACAGCCTCTATGGCTACACCTTC
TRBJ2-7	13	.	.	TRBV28	CAIGGRSSYEQYF	TGTGCCATAGGGGGACGGTCCTCCTACGAGCAGTACTTC
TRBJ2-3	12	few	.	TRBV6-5	CASTNSADTQYF	TGTGCCAGCACCAACTCTGCAGATACGCAGTATTTT
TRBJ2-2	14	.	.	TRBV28	CASSLSVNTGELFF	TGTGCCAGCAGTTTATCGGTAAACACCGGGGAGCTGTTTTTT
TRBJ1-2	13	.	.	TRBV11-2	CASSLAGAGGYTF	TGTGCCAGCAGCTTAGCAGGGGCTGGCGGCTACACCTTC
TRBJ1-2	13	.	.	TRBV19	CASRGETNYGYTF	TGTGCCAGTAGGGGAGAAACTAACTATGGCTACACCTTC
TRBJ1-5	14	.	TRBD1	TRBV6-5	CASSYGQGGQPQHF	TGTGCCAGCAGTTACGGACAGGGGGGCCAGCCCCAGCATTTT
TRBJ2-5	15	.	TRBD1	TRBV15	CATSRMTGSQETQYF	TGTGCCACCAGCAGAATGACAGGGTCCCAAGAGACCCAGTACTTC
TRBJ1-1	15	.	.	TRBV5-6	CASSLASLMNTEAFF	TGTGCCAGCAGCTTGGCAAGCCTGATGAACACTGAAGCTTTCTTT
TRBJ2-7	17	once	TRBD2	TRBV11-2	CASSLLSSGSSKYEQYF	TGTGCCAGCAGCTTACTCTCTAGCGGGAGTAGCAAGTACGAGCAGTACTTC
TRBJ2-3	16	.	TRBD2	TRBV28	CASSRIGAGGSDTQYF	TGTGCCAGCAGCCGTATTGGAGCGGGAGGGTCGGATACGCAGTATTTT
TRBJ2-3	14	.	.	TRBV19	CASSIEEPTDTQYF	TGTGCCAGTAGTATAGAGGAGCCCACAGATACGCAGTATTTT
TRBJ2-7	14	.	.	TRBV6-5	CASSYSRGNYEQYF	TGTGCCAGCAGTTACTCACGCGGAAACTACGAGCAGTACTTC
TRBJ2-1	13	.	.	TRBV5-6	CASSQTGIAEQFF	TGTGCCAGCAGCCAAACAGGGATTGCTGAGCAGTTCTTC
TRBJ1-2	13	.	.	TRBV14	CASSYGILDGYTF	TGTGCCAGCAGCTACGGGATTTTGGATGGCTACACCTTC
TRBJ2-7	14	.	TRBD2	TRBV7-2	CASTRDYDSYEQYF	TGTGCCAGCACCCGGGACTACGACTCCTACGAGCAGTACTTC
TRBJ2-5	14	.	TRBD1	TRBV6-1	CASHQGVIGETQYF	TGTGCCAGCCACCAGGGGGTGATAGGAGAGACCCAGTACTTC
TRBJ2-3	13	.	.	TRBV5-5	CASRGGGTDTQYF	TGTGCCAGCAGGGGGGGAGGCACAGATACGCAGTATTTT
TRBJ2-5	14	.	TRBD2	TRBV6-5	CASRGLVKHETQYF	TGTGCCAGCAGGGGACTAGTAAAGCACGAGACCCAGTACTTC
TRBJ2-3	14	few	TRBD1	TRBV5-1	CASSPTGRTDTQYF	TGCGCCAGCAGCCCGACAGGGCGCACAGATACGCAGTATTTT
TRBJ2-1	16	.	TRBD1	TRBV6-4	CASNYRGTLVRNEQFF	TGTGCCAGCAACTACAGGGGAACATTAGTACGTAATGAGCAGTTCTTC
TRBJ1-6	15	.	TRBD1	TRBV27	CASRLRDRGDSPLHF	TGTGCCAGCAGACTCCGGGACAGGGGTGATTCACCCCTCCACTTT
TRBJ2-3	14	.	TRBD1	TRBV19	CASSSTGYTDTQYF	TGTGCCAGTAGTTCGACAGGGTATACAGATACGCAGTATTTT
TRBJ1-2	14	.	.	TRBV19	CASSLQAGSGGYTF	TGTGCCAGTAGTCTCCAGGCTGGGAGTGGTGGCTACACCTTC
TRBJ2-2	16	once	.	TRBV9	CASSVHRGRGGGELFF	TGTGCCAGCAGCGTCCACAGGGGGAGGGGCGGCGGGGAGCTGTTTTTT
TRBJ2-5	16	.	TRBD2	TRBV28	CASSLGGGTLQETQYF	TGTGCCAGCAGTTTAGGGGGGGGAACACTTCAAGAGACCCAGTACTTC
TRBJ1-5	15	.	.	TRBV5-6	CASSLSRDRNQPQHF	TGTGCCAGCAGCTTATCGAGGGATCGCAATCAGCCCCAGCATTTT
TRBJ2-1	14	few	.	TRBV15	CATSRDSTADEQFF	TGTGCCACCAGCAGAGATAGTACCGCCGATGAGCAGTTCTTC
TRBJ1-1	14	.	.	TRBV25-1	CASSPLRGSTEAFF	TGTGCCAGCAGTCCCTTGAGGGGGAGCACTGAAGCTTTCTTT
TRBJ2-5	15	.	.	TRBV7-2	CASSLATSPQETQYF	TGTGCCAGCAGCTTAGCGACATCGCCCCAAGAGACCCAGTACTTC
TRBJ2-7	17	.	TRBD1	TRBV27	CASSLSDRGVLSYEQYF	TGTGCCAGCAGTTTATCGGACAGGGGCGTCCTATCCTACGAGCAGTACTTC
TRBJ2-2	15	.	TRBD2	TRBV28	CASSLSGGASGELFF	TGTGCCAGCAGTTTATCCGGGGGGGCGAGCGGGGAGCTGTTTTTT
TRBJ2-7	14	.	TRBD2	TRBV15	CATSRAGGRYEQYF	TGTGCCACCAGCAGAGCGGGAGGGCGCTACGAGCAGTACTTC
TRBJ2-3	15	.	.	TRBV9	CASSVSTKPTDTQYF	TGTGCCAGCAGCGTTTCAACTAAACCAACAGATACGCAGTATTTT
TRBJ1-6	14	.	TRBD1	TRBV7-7	CASSLGTVNSPLHF	TGTGCTAGCAGCTTGGGGACAGTAAATTCACCCCTCCACTTT
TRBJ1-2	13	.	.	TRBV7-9	CASSLGDNYGYTF	TGTGCCAGCAGCTTAGGCGATAACTATGGCTACACCTTC
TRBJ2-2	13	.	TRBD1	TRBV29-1	CSVELEDRVGLFF	TGCAGCGTTGAATTAGAGGACAGGGTAGGGCTGTTTTTT
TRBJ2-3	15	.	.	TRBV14	CASSQVWASTDTQYF	TGTGCCAGCAGCCAAGTCTGGGCTAGCACAGATACGCAGTATTTT
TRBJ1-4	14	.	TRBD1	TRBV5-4	CASSFGTVNEKLFF	TGTGCCAGCAGCTTTGGGACAGTCAATGAAAAACTGTTTTTT
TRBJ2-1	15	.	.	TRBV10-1	CASSESGSSYNEQFF	TGCGCCAGCAGTGAGAGTGGGAGCTCCTACAATGAGCAGTTCTTC
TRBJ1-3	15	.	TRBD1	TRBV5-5	CASDSGLGGRNTIYF	TGTGCCAGCGACTCGGGACTAGGGGGCCGAAACACCATATATTTT
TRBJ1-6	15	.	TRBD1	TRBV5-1	CASSPTGTEYSPLHF	TGCGCCAGCAGCCCTACCGGGACAGAATATTCACCCCTCCACTTT
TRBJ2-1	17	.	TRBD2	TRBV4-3	CASSQERRTSGRHEQFF	TGCGCCAGCAGCCAAGAAAGAAGGACTAGCGGGAGACATGAGCAGTTCTTC
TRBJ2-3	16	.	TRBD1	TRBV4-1	CASSQDLVRGQDTQYF	TGCGCCAGCAGCCAAGACTTGGTCAGGGGGCAAGATACGCAGTATTTT
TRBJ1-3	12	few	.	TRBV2	CARSGAGNTIYF	TGTGCCAGGTCAGGGGCCGGAAACACCATATATTTT
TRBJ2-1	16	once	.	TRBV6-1	CASSGGHPLRYNEQFF	TGTGCCAGCAGTGGGGGACATCCGCTCCGCTACAATGAGCAGTTCTTC
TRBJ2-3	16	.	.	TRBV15	CATSRAPAGVLDTQYF	TGTGCCACCAGCAGAGCCCCCGCAGGGGTCTTGGATACGCAGTATTTT